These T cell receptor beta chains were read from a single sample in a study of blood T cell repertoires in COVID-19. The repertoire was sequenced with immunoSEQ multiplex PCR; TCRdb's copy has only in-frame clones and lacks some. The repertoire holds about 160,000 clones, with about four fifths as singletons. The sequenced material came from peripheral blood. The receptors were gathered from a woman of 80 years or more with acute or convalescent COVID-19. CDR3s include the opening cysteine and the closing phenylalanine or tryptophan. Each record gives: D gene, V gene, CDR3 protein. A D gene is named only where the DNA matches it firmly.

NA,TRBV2,CASSRQARTGELFF
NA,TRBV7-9,CASSLRQTSGNTIYF
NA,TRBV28,CASRDNWGQGQTEAFF
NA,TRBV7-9,CASSLGSREVEQYF
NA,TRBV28,CASRHAGAGGELFF
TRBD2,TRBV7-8,CASSSGASGGGSSYEQYF
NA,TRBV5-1,CASSLAREYTDTQYF
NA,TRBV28,CATYSGNGYTF
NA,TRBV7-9,CASSWGSRSGNTIYF
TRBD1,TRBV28,CASRGQGGNIQYF
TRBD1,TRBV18,CASSPGQGIVEQYF
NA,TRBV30,CARSRGAGYEQFF
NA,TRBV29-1,CSVNRVTATEAFF
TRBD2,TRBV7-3,CASRNSGSRNNEQFF
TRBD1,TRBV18,CASSPSRQGERYGYTF
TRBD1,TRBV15,CATSRGRGPYEQYF
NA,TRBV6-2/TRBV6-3,CASSYAGYGYTF
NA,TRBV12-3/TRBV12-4,CASSLVQDNEQFF
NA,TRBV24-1,CATSDLWQGGLAKNIQYF
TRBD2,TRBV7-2,CASSLEAGTSYEQYF
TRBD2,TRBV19,CASRGTSGRGNEQFF
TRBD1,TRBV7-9,CASSIPGQGHSPLHF
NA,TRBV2,CASSAVEETQYF
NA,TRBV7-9,CASSLLAGNQETQYF
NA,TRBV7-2,CASSLSWSSYNEQFF
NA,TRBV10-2,CASSGRDTQYF
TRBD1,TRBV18,CASSPVTGTAVRETQYF
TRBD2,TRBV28,CASSPVGSGSYEQYF
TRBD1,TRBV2,CASSAQGGLGAEAFF
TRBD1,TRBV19,CASSSPGQGAIAAGYTF
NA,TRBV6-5,CASSWTATYEQYF
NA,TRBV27,CASSLVASNQPQHF
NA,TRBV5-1,CASSLTNNYGYTF
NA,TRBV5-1,CASSLAGDNNEQFF
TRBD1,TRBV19,CASRRGQGKSYGYTF
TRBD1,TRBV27,CASSSGTGGGGNQPQHF
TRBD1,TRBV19,CASSQTGGNTGELFF
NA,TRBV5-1,CASSLSGNKGGYTF
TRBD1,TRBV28,CASSGRDRGGPDTQYF
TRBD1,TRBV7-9,CASSSGQGVTEAFF
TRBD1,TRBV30,CAWTADRAQPQHF
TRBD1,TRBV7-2,CASIATQGARAPLHF
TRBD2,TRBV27,CASSSGLAGGTGELFF
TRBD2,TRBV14,CASSPIAGGQEQFF
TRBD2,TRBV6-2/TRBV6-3,CASSYSELAVSYNEQFF
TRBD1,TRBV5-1,CASSGQGAGETQYF
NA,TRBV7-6,CASSYGPGRRGTDTQYF
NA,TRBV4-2,CASSPLGDTEAFF
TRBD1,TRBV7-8,CASSADRTGLGNTIYF
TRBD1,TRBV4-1,CASSQRTGGYEQYF
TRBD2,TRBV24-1,CATSDFGGYEQYF
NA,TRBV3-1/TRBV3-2,CASSLQGNLDEQYF
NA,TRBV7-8,CASSYNRDTVAKNIQYF
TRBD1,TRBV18,CASSPGTGYNEQFF
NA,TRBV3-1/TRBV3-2,CASSQVGGGTEAFF
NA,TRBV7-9,CASSFSRGYNEQFF
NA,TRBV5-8,CASSLRQREVPGNTIYF
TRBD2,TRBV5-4,CASSSGLAGKNEQFF
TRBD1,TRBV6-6,CASSQGGTDTQYF
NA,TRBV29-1,CSVEWGQGSYTF